Listed here are 26 T cell receptor beta chains from one sample, sequenced in a study of identical twins. TCRdb re-called the 5' RACE reads through MiXCR, storing one row per CDR3 protein. Here the sample spans roughly 690,000 distinct CDR3 sequences, 5.5% to 6.5% being singletons. Source material: naive T cells sorted from blood. These receptors were obtained from a man aged 18 to 30 in good health.

The chain recombines TRBV7-9 with TRBJ2-5, with D possibly being TRBD1 (6 bases). This CDR3 has 15 amino acids. The V gene lost 8 bases and the J gene lost 5 bases, with 21 bases spanning the gap. Per the germline V gene, CDR1 is SEHNR and CDR2 is FQNEAQ (reference sequence). CDR3 DNA sequence: TGTGCCAGCGGGCGAACCACAGGGTATCAGGAGACCCAGTACTTC. Translating gives CASGRTTGYQETQYF.

This clonotype was picked up many times. V gene TRBV24-1 combines with J gene TRBJ2-1, with a tentative D call TRBD2 (7 bases). The germline V gene has CDR1 KGHDR and CDR2 SFDVKD. With 0 bases removed from V and 7 bases from J, the gap between germline ends came to 18 bases. The CDR3 is 17 residues long. This CDR3 is CATSDLQAGSRGNEQFF. CDR3 bases: TGTGCCACCAGTGATTTGCAAGCGGGATCAAGGGGGAATGAGCAGTTCTTC.

This clonotype was detected only a few times. The chain links TRBV5-1 to TRBJ2-3; D perhaps matches TRBD1 (5 bases). Between the trimmed V and J ends, which lost 7 bases and 2 bases, there was a span of 14 bases. Germline V gene sequence: CDR1 SGHRS, CDR2 YFSETQ. The CDR3 is 14 amino acids. CDR3 residues: CASWAGINTDTQYF. CDR3 bases: TGCGCCAGCTGGGCAGGGATCAACACAGATACGCAGTATTTT.

The J gene is TRBJ2-1, the V gene TRBV4-1; 12 nucleotides line up with TRBD2. Germline-derived CDR1 and CDR2 are MGHRA and YSYEKL. The trim removed 4 bases at V and 10 bases at J, leaving 8 bases unmatched. This CDR3 is built from 15 residues. The CDR3 is CASSPVTSGSDEQFF. In DNA, the CDR3 is TGCGCCAGCAGCCCGGTGACTAGCGGGAGTGACGAGCAGTTCTTC.

This clonotype was counted at least ten times. The rearrangement joins TRBV4-2 to TRBJ2-3, with a possible D match to TRBD2 (6 bases). V was cut by 1 base and J by 0 bases, with 17 bases left in between. The length of the CDR3 is 18 residues. CDR1 and CDR2 (germline): LGHNA, YNFKEQ. Written as DNA, the CDR3 is TGTGCCAGCAGCCAAGGGGTCGGGGGAAGAACTAGCACAGATACGCAGTATTTT. Its translation: CASSQGVGGRTSTDTQYF.

This clonotype has a count of ten or more. V usage is TRBV4-1 and J usage is TRBJ1-1; a possible D gene is TRBD1 (5 bases). CDR1 MGHRA and CDR2 YSYEKL come from the germline V gene. This CDR3 region has 16 residues. Trimming took off 3 bases at V and 0 bases at J, with 14 bases between the two ends. Here the CDR3 reads CASSHQGSTMNTEAFF. The CDR3 DNA follows: TGCGCCAGCAGCCATCAGGGATCCACAATGAACACTGAAGCTTTCTTT.

This clonotype has ten or more counts. The chain recombines TRBV29-1 with TRBJ1-1; no reliable D call. V was trimmed by 0 bases and J by 3 bases, leaving 14 bases between them. This CDR3 contains 15 residues. The V gene's germline CDR1 is SQVTM and CDR2 ANQGSEA. The CDR3 region is CSVEDHGRRDTEAFF. The CDR3 nucleotides are TGCAGCGTTGAAGATCATGGCAGGAGGGACACTGAAGCTTTCTTT.

This clonotype has a handful of counts. The CDR3 here is CASRRSGPYEQYV. The CDR3 DNA sequence: TGTGCCAGCAGGCGAAGCGGGCCCTACGAGCAGTACGTC. The chain uses TRBV6-1 and TRBJ2-7; a weak D match, TRBD2 (6 bases). CDR1 is MNHNS, CDR2 SASEGT, per germline. This CDR3 region has 13 residues. Trimming pared 6 bases from V and 2 bases from J, leaving 11 bases between.

This clonotype came up a few times. The chain couples TRBV20-1 to TRBJ2-2; TRBD2 agrees at 10 bases. The junction had 8 bases not matched to a gene; V was cut back by 0 bases and J by 4 bases. CDR1 DFQATT and CDR2 SNEGSKA come from the germline V gene (reference sequence). The CDR3 length is 17 residues. The CDR3 region has the DNA TGCAGTGCTAGAGACCCCGTGGCTAGCGGGGGCACCGGGGAGCTGTTTTTT. This gives the protein CSARDPVASGGTGELFF.

This chain connects TRBV5-1 to TRBJ2-3; 9 bases align to TRBD2. Germline-derived CDR1 and CDR2 are SGHRS and YFSETQ. The V and J ends lost 0 bases and 2 bases, in that order; junction bases with no gene match: 7. The CDR3 is 17 residues long. This CDR3 reads CASSLDLLAGNTDTQYF. Written as DNA, the CDR3 is TGCGCCAGCAGCTTGGATTTGCTAGCGGGAAACACAGATACGCAGTATTTT.

Only a few counts were recorded for this clonotype. The chain links TRBV5-4 to TRBJ1-4; 8 bases align to TRBD1. The CDR3 has 15 residues. From germline, CDR1 is SGHNT and CDR2 YYREEE (reference sequence). The V and J ends lost 1 base and 6 bases, in that order; junction bases with no gene match: 5. CDR3 bases: TGTGCCAGCAGCTTGCGGACAGGGCGGGATGAAAAACTGTTTTTT. The encoded protein is CASSLRTGRDEKLFF.

In this sample, this clonotype turned up many times. This chain connects TRBV9 to TRBJ2-5; possibly TRBD1 or TRBD2 for D (5 bases each). The CDR3 is made up of 15 amino acids. The V and J ends lost 0 bases and 5 bases respectively, with 14 bases between them. Per the germline V gene, CDR1 is SGDLS and CDR2 is YYNGEE. This CDR3 is CASSVEPAWGETQYF. Written as DNA, the CDR3 is TGTGCCAGCAGCGTAGAGCCAGCTTGGGGGGAGACCCAGTACTTC.

This clonotype was counted ten times or more. This sequence joins TRBV5-1 and TRBJ1-4; no definite D call. The CDR3 has 19 residues. Trimming pared 1 base from V and 0 bases from J, leaving 19 bases between. Per germline, CDR1 SGHRS and CDR2 YFSETQ. CDR3 amino acids: CASSLMGKFGSATNEKLFF. The CDR3 region has the DNA TGCGCCAGCAGCTTGATGGGGAAATTTGGTTCCGCAACTAATGAAAAACTGTTTTTT.

Ten or more counts support this clonotype. The chain employs TRBV7-9 and TRBJ1-2; no clear D gene. Germline CDR1 SEHNR, CDR2 FQNEAQ (reference sequence). The CDR3 is 14 amino acids. Between the trimmed V and J ends, which lost 8 bases and 2 bases, there was a span of 15 bases. The CDR3 reads CASLLVAENYGYTF. The CDR3 coding sequence is TGTGCCAGCTTGTTAGTGGCCGAGAACTATGGCTACACCTTC.

The rearrangement joins TRBV7-2 to TRBJ2-5; the D gene is possibly TRBD2 (6 bases). Germline CDR1 and CDR2: SGHTA and FQGNSA. CDR3 length: 15 residues. V was pared by 1 base and J by 3 bases, with 12 bases between. The CDR3 DNA sequence: TGTGCCAGCAGCTTAGAACTGTTAGCGGAAGAGACCCAGTACTTC. Its protein is CASSLELLAEETQYF.

The DNA for the CDR3 is TGCGCCAGCACCGGGACGACGACTAGCGGGAGCTCCAATGAGCAGTTCTTC. Translated, it gives CASTGTTTSGSSNEQFF. The chain uses TRBV5-1 and TRBJ2-1; 12 bases are a match to TRBD2. This CDR3 comprises 17 residues. Germline trimming cut 6 bases from V and 6 bases from J; bases unmatched to any gene: 13. Germline V gene lookup returns CDR1 SGHRS and CDR2 YFSETQ. The variable domain in full, with the rest retrieved from reference TRBV5-1 and TRBJ2-1, is KAGVTQTPRYLIKTRGQQVTLSCSPISGHRSVSWYQQTPGQGLQFLFEYFSETQRNKGNFPGRFSGRQFSNSRSEMNVSTLELGDSALYLCASTGTTTSGSSNEQFFGPGTRLTVL.

This clonotype appeared many times. This chain links TRBV4-3 with TRBJ2-5; tentatively, D is TRBD2 (6 bases). The CDR3 sequence is 16 residues long. Trimming stripped 0 bases from V and 0 bases from J, with 11 bases between. Looked up from germline, CDR1 is LGHNA and CDR2 is YSLEER. In nucleotides, the CDR3 is TGCGCCAGCAGCCAAGAAGGAGGGACGTACCAAGAGACCCAGTACTTC. Protein product: CASSQEGGTYQETQYF.

The CDR3 sequence is CASSVTSGRSTDTQYF. The CDR3 DNA follows: TGTGCCAGCAGCGTGACTAGCGGGCGAAGCACAGATACGCAGTATTTT. The J gene is TRBJ2-3, the V gene TRBV9; 10 bases fit TRBD2. CDR1 and CDR2 from the germline V gene are SGDLS and YYNGEE. This CDR3 is built from 16 residues. The V segment lost 2 bases and the J segment 0 bases; nucleotides outside the gene matches: 3.

This clonotype was observed at least ten times. As DNA, the CDR3 is TGTGCCAGCAGCTTAGCCAGCTATGTTGGAAATGAGCAGTTCTTC. This encodes CASSLASYVGNEQFF. The J gene is TRBJ2-1, the V gene TRBV7-2; D remains ambiguous. There are 15 residues in the CDR3. Germline V gives CDR1 SGHTA, CDR2 FQGNSA. Between the trimmed V and J ends, which lost 0 bases and 7 bases, there was a span of 13 bases.

Many counts were recorded for this clonotype. J is TRBJ1-2 and V is TRBV20-1; no clear D. The V end lost 0 bases, the J end lost 2 bases, and 10 bases lay between the germline ends. The CDR3 length is 14 residues. Germline V gene data show CDR1 as DFQATT and CDR2 as SNEGSKA (reference sequence). The CDR3 loop reads CSAREASYNYGYTF. DNA for the CDR3: TGCAGTGCTAGAGAGGCCTCCTACAACTATGGCTACACCTTC.

This clonotype was found many times. The chain uses TRBV10-2 and TRBJ2-3; D not resolved. Germline V gene data show CDR1 as WSHSY and CDR2 as SAAADI. V gave up 4 bases and J gave up 0 bases, with 11 bases separating them. The CDR3 has 15 residues. CDR3 in DNA: TGCGCCAGCAGTGGGTCATACTCAAGCACAGATACGCAGTATTTT. The encoded protein is CASSGSYSSTDTQYF.

The chain links TRBV30 to TRBJ2-1; 13 positions agree with TRBD2. Trimming at V came to 2 bases and at J to 2 bases, leaving 3 bases not matched to a gene. Germline values: CDR1 GTSNPN, CDR2 SVGIG (reference sequence). This CDR3 has 16 residues. As DNA, the CDR3 is TGTGCCTGGAGTCCGGGACTAGCGGGACCCTACAATGAGCAGTTCTTC. Protein product: CAWSPGLAGPYNEQFF.

Ten or more counts support this clonotype. The chain has TRBV5-6 and TRBJ1-6; 9 positions match TRBD1. The germline CDR1 and CDR2 sequences are SGHDT and YYEEEE. J lost 10 bases, V lost 0 bases, and 5 bases had no gene match. The CDR3 is made up of 15 amino acids. The CDR3 sequence: CASSLVTGGQSPLHF. CDR3 sequence (DNA): TGTGCCAGCAGCTTGGTGACAGGGGGTCAATCACCCCTCCACTTT. Drawing the rest from reference TRBV5-6 and TRBJ1-6, the complete variable domain is DAGVTQSPTHLIKTRGQQVTLRCSPKSGHDTVSWYQQALGQGPQFIFQYYEEEERQRGNFPDRFSGHQFPNYSSELNVNALLLGDSALYLCASSLVTGGQSPLHFGNGTRLTVT.

This chain uses TRBV12-3 or TRBV12-4 with TRBJ1-4; D perhaps matches TRBD1 (6 bases). The CDR3 runs to 14 residues. Trimming shortened V by 6 bases and J by 5 bases, and 13 bases separated the two germline ends. This CDR3 is CASSADRPNEKLFF. The CDR3 DNA is TGTGCCAGCAGCGCAGACAGGCCGAATGAAAAACTGTTTTTT.

The chain employs TRBV28 and TRBJ1-2, with 12 positions matching TRBD1. Looked up from germline, CDR1 is MDHEN and CDR2 is SYDVKM. The V segment lost 6 bases and the J segment 1 base; nucleotides outside the gene matches: 12. The CDR3 is 18 amino acids. The DNA of the CDR3 is TGTGCCAGCAGGGCCCTATCCGGGACAGGGGGCGTTAACTATGGCTACACCTTC. This sequence encodes CASRALSGTGGVNYGYTF.

This clonotype was recorded at least ten times. This chain joins TRBV20-1 and TRBJ2-5; no clear D gene. V was cut by 1 base and J by 0 bases, with 9 bases left in between. Germline CDR1 DFQATT, CDR2 SNEGSKA (reference sequence). The CDR3 runs to 14 residues. The CDR3 here is CSARAAVYQETQYF. The CDR3 DNA reads as TGCAGTGCTAGAGCCGCGGTGTACCAAGAGACCCAGTACTTC.